This T cell receptor beta chain was sequenced in a study of memory CD4+ T cells and cytomegalovirus serostatus. Study overall: Donors were healthy Belgian adults, under 10 CMV seropositive and some 24 seronegative. Overall study results and limits: Suggested: most of the CMV-linked TCR signature lies in CD4+ memory cells.

Clones were sequenced by immunoSEQ multiplex PCR, and TCRdb holds only the in-frame ones, with some missing. Of 45,000 to 65,000 clones in the sample, around 88% were seen once. This CDR3 is built from 10 residues. The germline CDR1 and CDR2 sequences are LNHDA and SQIVND (reference sequence). Trimming shortened V by 7 bases and J by 14 bases, and 9 bases separated the two germline ends. The sample holds a few counts of this clone. What it binds is not known. The sort gate was single viable CD3+CD4+CD8-CD45RO+ cells for memory CD4+ T cells. The sequence derives from an adult in good health and CMV-seropositive. The sequenced sample consisted of memory CD4+ T cells from blood. V and J are TRBV19 and TRBJ1-6; no clear D gene. Written as DNA, the CDR3 is TGTGCCAGTAAAGGCGTGGCCCTCCACTTT. This translates into CASKGVALHF.